This T cell receptor (beta chain) comes out of a study of shared clonotypes between healthy human individuals. About this clone itself: This sample includes further DNA sequences coding for the same CDR3.

Using immunoSEQ multiplex PCR, the repertoire was profiled, and TCRdb retains in-frame clones only, with some absent. The table lists roughly 1,100,000 clones, about 77% of them singletons, with roughly 1.5% in the top ten. V dropped 0 bases and J dropped 8; count of bases not matched to a gene: 4. This CDR3 comprises 15 residues. Germline V CDR1 and CDR2: KGHSH, LQKENI. All the donors were Caucasian adults who lived in Nashville, Tennessee. Memory CD4+ cells were the fraction left after CD45RA+ naive selection. Sequencing was done on a sample of memory CD4+ T cells sorted from blood. As to subset: CD45RA-negative fraction. This chain links TRBV18 with TRBJ1-4; TRBD1 agrees at 9 bases. The sequence derives from a man aged 18 to 35 in good health. CDR3 DNA: TGTGCCAGCTCACCACCGGGACAGGGCGGGGAAAAACTGTTTTTT. Protein sequence: CASSPPGQGGEKLFF.